This record concerns one TCR beta chain sequence. The sample originates from a study of blood T cell repertoires in COVID-19. Study overall: Samples came from the United States, Italy and Spain, spanning acute and convalescent COVID-19.

The Seattle patients, enrolled during active infection, were followed longitudinally. The data were produced by immunoSEQ multiplex PCR, yet TCRdb's version contains in-frame clones alone and is incomplete. The repertoire has under 300,000 clones, approximately 91% of them found once; the top ten carry more than 0.65%. CDR3 length: 14 residues. The germline V gene has CDR1 GTSNPN and CDR2 SVGIG (reference sequence). V lost 2 bases and J 2 bases, leaving 11 bases between the germline ends. V and J are TRBV30 and TRBJ2-3; maybe TRBD1 (5 bases). The origin of this receptor is a man in his thirties or forties with COVID-19, enrolled during active disease. The sample was peripheral blood. CDR3 nucleotide sequence: TGTGCCTGGAGTCCCCGACAGTACACAGATACGCAGTATTTT. Residues: CAWSPRQYTDTQYF.